This T cell receptor beta chain is from a study of beta chain features in type 1 diabetes. Every isolated RNA sample was fully reverse transcribed, so sequencing captured expressed TCRB transcripts. The repertoire was sequenced with immunoSEQ multiplex PCR; TCRdb's copy has only in-frame clones and lacks some. The sample lists 200,000 to 300,000 clones; less than 35% were seen once. This CDR3 is built from 13 residues. Points from the study as a whole: Within patients, naive, central memory and Treg TCRB repertoires seemed more similar than within healthy donors. Unsettled here was the matter of whether HLA type influences TCRB rearrangement. It was possible that PCR favored shorter templates, equally so in patients and controls.

Donors contributed one heparinised blood draw apiece, averaging about 116 mL. Only a few counts were recorded for this clone. The antigen remains undetermined. V is TRBV21-1 and J is TRBJ1-1; the D call in the table, TRBD1, was not verified against the DNA. TRBV21-1 is a pseudogene segment. Sequencing was done on a sample of central memory CD4+ T cells from blood. The receptor's source is a man between 25 and 39 years old in good health. The CDR3 loop is CASSRQRRREAFF. The CDR3 nucleotides are TGTGCCAGCAGCAGACAGCGCCGAAGGGAAGCTTTCTTT.